This T cell receptor beta chain is drawn from a study of immune heterogeneity within non-small cell lung tumors. Findings and caveats of the study: There were identical dominant CDR3 beta clonotypes recurring across tumor sites within a patient, together with site-unique high-frequency clones. A moderate but significant correlation was found, linking local T-cell clonality with local tumor mutational burden (R roughly 0.3).

This clonotype appeared many times. What it binds is not known. The V and J ends lost 5 bases and 7 bases, in that order; junction bases with no gene match: 7. This CDR3 spans 14 amino acids. In germline, CDR1 is LNHDA, CDR2 SQIVND (reference sequence). Multiplex PCR amplified the TCR beta CDR3 region. Its first round ran for nine to eleven cycles with 32 V and 13 J primers. From the multiplex PCR reads, TCRdb called clonotypes with MiXCR, one entry per CDR3 protein. The sample consists of fewer than 25,000 distinct CDR3 sequences, 25% to 30% of them appearing once. The template consisted of bulk tumor genomic DNA, with 600 ng used per sample. Several biopsies were spaced far apart within each primary tumor and obtained as surgery took place. The patients were newly diagnosed with non-small cell lung cancer, had not been treated, and had curative surgery. Samples were obtained from newly diagnosed non-small cell lung cancer patients who were having surgery with curative intent.

This sequence joins TRBV19 and TRBJ2-7, with 11 bases fitting TRBD1. This sequence originates from a man in his forties or fifties with non-small cell lung cancer. Specimen: lung tumor tissue. CDR3 coding DNA: TGTGCCAGTAGTCCCGGACAGGGGGCCGGTGAGCAGTACTTC. Translation: CASSPGQGAGEQYF.